The source of this T cell receptor beta chain is a study of blood T cell repertoires in COVID-19. Germline V CDR1 and CDR2: SGHNT, YENEEA. The ends lost 0 bases at V and 0 bases at J; junction bases unmatched: 1. CDR3 size: 17 residues. Only in-frame clones appear in the TCRdb table, and some are missing; sequencing was by immunoSEQ multiplex PCR. Here the sample spans some 48,000 clones, approximately 93% being singletons. The sample was peripheral blood. The J gene is TRBJ2-2, the V gene TRBV11-3; 10 bases fit TRBD2. The sequence came from a man in his 60s with COVID-19, enrolled during active disease. CDR3 amino acids: CASSLDGLAANTGELFF. The CDR3 coding sequence is TGTGCCAGCAGCTTAGATGGACTAGCGGCGAACACCGGGGAGCTGTTTTTT. Full variable domain (missing parts from reference TRBV11-3 and TRBJ2-2): EAGVVQSPRYKIIEKKQPVAFWCNPISGHNTLYWYLQNLGQGPELLIRYENEEAVDDSQLPKDRFSAERLKGVDSTLKIQPAELGDSAVYLCASSLDGLAANTGELFFGEGSRLTVL.